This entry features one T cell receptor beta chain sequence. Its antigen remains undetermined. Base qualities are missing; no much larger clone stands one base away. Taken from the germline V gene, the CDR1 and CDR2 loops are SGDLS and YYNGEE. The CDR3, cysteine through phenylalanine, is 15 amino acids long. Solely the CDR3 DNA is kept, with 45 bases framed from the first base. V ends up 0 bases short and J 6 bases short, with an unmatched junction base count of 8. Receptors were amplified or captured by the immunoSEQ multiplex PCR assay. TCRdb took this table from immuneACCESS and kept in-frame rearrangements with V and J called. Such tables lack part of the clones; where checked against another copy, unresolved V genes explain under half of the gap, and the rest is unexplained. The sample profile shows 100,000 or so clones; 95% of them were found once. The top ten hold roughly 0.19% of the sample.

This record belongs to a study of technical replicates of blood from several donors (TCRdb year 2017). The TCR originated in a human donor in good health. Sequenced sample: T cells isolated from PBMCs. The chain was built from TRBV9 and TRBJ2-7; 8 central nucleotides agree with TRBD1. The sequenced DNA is TGTGCCAGCAGCGTAGATGGACAGGGAGCTTCCGAGCAGTACTTC. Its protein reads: CASSVDGQGASEQYF.